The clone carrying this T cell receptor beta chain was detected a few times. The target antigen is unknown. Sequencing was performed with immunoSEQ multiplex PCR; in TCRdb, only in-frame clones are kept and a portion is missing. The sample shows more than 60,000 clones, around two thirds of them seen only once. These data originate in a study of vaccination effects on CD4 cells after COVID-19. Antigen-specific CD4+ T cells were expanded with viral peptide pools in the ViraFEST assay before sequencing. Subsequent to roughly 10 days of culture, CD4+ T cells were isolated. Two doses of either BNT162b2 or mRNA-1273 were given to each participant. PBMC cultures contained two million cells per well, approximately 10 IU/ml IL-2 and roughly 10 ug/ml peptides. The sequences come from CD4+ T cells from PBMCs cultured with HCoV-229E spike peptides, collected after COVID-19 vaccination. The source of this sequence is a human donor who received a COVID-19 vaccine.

The CDR3 spells CASSEASWGGAYNSPLHF. The CDR3 DNA is TGTGCCAGCAGTGAAGCGTCTTGGGGAGGGGCCTATAATTCACCCCTCCACTTT. This sequence joins TRBV6-1 and TRBJ1-6; tentative D call: TRBD1 (5 bases). CDR1 is MNHNS and CDR2 is SASEGT in the germline V gene. Trimming took 0 bases from V and 2 from J, leaving 14 bases between them. This CDR3 contains 18 residues.